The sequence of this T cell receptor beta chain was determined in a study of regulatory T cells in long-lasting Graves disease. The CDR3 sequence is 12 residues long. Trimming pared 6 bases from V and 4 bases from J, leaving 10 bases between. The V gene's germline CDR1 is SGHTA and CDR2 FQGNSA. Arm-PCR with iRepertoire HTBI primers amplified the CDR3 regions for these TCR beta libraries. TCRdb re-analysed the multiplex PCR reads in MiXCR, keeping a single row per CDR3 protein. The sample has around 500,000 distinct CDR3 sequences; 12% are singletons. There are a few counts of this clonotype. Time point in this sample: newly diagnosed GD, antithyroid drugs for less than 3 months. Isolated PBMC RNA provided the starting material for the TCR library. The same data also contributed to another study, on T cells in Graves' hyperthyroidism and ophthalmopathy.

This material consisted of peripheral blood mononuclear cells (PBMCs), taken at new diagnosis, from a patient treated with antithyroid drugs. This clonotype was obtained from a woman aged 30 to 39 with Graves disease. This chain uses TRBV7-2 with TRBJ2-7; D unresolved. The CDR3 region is CASRHTGYEQYF. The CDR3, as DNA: TGTGCCAGCAGGCACACCGGTTACGAGCAGTACTTC.